The present T cell receptor (beta chain) was sequenced within a study of T cell responses to AZD1222 COVID-19 vaccine. General study findings and limits: The peak T cell response came first, and repertoires were sampled only after it. White British people made up most donors, females outnumbered males, and clonal diversity was possibly underestimated. The study found Spike-specific TCR breadth and depth rose after two AZD1222 doses.

Here immunoSEQ multiplex PCR was the method, and the copy in TCRdb shows in-frame clones only, minus some. The profile shows 85,000 to 95,000 clones, 90% of them singletons. The V and J ends lost 0 bases and 4 bases, in that order; junction bases with no gene match: 4. The CDR3 loop spans 14 amino acids. The germline gives CDR1 SGDLS, CDR2 YYNGEE. Comment on this clone: Its antigen remains unknown.

The V call is TRBV9, the J call TRBJ2-7, with TRBD1 matching 7 bases. This receptor was taken from an adult in good health. The source material was peripheral blood, sampled on day 0 of AZD1222 vaccination. The CDR3 coding sequence is TGTGCCAGCAGCGTAGAGGTCAGGGGGTACGAGCAGTACTTC. Amino acids: CASSVEVRGYEQYF.